This TCR beta chain stems from a study of blood T cell repertoires in COVID-19. Whole-study context: Acute and convalescent COVID-19 specimens originated in the United States, Italy and Spain. Nucleic acid was either cDNA or gDNA, and it came from T cells, B-cell-depleted T cells, or PBMCs.

This CDR3 comprises 15 residues. Trimming removed 3 bases from V and 2 bases from J, with 11 bases in between. Per germline, CDR1 MNHEY and CDR2 SMNVEV (reference sequence). Original processing notes: Scientists estimated how many nucleated cells there were by amplifying reference gene primers. Sequenced by immunoSEQ multiplex PCR; TCRdb stores in-frame clones only, minus some. The V and J calls and clone size come from that table; D and trimming were worked out from the DNA. The repertoire holds 300,000 or so clones, with 87% as singletons. This receptor was identified in a woman aged 35 to 49 who had recovered from COVID-19. The chain employs TRBV27 and TRBJ2-1; the D is unclear. Sequenced: peripheral blood. CDR3: CASSFPGAPYNEQFF. DNA of the CDR3: TGTGCCAGCAGTTTCCCAGGCGCCCCCTACAATGAGCAGTTCTTC.